This T cell receptor beta chain was retrieved from a study of T cell repertoires in cytomegalovirus infection. TCRdb itself ran the reads through MiXCR, one entry per CDR3 protein. The table lists some 250,000 distinct CDR3 sequences, approximately 9% of them singletons. CDR3 length: 13 residues. The V gene's germline CDR1 is DFQATT and CDR2 SNEGSKA (reference sequence). Trimming pared 6 bases from V and 9 bases from J, leaving 18 bases between. In this sample, this clonotype turned up a few times. The receptor was isolated from a human donor in good health (CMV status not recorded). Some clones in this sample may be carry-over from other donors' samples. The genes are TRBV20-1 and TRBJ1-5, with D perhaps TRBD1 (6 bases). Sequencing was performed on PBMCs. The CDR3: CSAVLGASPPQHF. DNA of the CDR3: TGCAGTGCAGTGTTGGGGGCTAGTCCGCCCCAGCATTTT.